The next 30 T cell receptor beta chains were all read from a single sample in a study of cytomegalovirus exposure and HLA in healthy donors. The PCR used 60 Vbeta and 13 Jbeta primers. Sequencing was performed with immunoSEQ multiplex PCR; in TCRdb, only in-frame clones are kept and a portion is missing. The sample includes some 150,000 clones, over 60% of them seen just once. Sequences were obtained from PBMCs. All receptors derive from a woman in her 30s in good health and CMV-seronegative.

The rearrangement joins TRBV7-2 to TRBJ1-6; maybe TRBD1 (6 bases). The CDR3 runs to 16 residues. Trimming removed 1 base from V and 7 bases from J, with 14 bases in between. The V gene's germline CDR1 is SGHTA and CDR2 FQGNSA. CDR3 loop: CASSLEGRGKNSPLHF. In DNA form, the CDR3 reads TGTGCCAGCAGCTTAGAGGGCAGGGGAAAGAATTCACCCCTCCACTTT.

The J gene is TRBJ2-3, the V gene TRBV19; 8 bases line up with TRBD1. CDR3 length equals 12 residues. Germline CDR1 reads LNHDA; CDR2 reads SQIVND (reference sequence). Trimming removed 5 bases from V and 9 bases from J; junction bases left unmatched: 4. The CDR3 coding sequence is TGTGCCAGTAGTGTTACAGGGGGAACGCAGTATTTT. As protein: CASSVTGGTQYF.

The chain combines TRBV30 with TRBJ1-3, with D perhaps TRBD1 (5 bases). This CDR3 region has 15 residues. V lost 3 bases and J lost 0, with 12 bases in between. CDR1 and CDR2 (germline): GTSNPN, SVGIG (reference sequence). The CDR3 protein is CAWSLGQASGNTIYF. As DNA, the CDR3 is TGTGCCTGGAGCCTCGGACAAGCCTCTGGAAACACCATATATTTT. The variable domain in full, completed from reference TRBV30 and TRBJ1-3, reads SQTIHQWPATLVQPVGSPLSLECTVEGTSNPNLYWYRQAAGRGLQLLFYSVGIGQISSEVPQNLSASRPQDRQFILSSKKLLLSDSGFYLCAWSLGQASGNTIYFGEGSWLTVV.

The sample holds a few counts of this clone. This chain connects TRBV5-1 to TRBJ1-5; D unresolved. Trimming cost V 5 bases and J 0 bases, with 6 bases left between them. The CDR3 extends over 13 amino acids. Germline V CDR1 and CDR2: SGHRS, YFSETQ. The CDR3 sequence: CASRLNSNQPQHF. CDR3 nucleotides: TGCGCCAGCAGGCTAAATAGCAATCAGCCCCAGCATTTT.

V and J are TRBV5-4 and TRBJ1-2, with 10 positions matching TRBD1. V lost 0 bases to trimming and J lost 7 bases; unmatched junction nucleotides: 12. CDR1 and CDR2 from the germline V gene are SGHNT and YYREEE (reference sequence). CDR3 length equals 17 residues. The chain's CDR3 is CASSLAETGGFWRGYTF. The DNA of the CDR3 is TGTGCCAGCAGCTTGGCCGAGACAGGGGGCTTTTGGCGTGGCTACACCTTC.

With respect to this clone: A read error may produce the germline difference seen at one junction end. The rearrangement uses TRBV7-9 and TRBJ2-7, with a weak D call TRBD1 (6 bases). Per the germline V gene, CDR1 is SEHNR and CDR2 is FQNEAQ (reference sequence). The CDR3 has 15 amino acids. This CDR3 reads CSSSLALGQIYEQYF. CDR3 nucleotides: TGTTCCAGCAGCTTAGCGCTCGGACAGATCTACGAGCAGTACTTC. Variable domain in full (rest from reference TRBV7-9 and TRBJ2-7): DTGVSQNPRHKITKRGQNVTFRCDPISEHNRLYWYRQTLGQGPEFLTYFQNEAQLEKSRLLSDRFSAERPKGSFSTLEIQRTEQGDSAMYLCSSSLALGQIYEQYFGPGTRLTVT.

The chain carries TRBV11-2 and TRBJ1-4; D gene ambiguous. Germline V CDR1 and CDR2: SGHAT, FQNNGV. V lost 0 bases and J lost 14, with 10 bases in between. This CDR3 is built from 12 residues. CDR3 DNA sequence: TGTGCCAGCAGCTTAGATGGGCCCTTGCTGTTTTTT. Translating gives CASSLDGPLLFF.

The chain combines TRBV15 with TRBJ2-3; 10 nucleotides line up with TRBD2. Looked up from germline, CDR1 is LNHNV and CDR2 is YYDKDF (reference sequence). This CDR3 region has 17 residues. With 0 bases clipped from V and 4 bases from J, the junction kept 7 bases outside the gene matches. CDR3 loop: CATSRDSEGLASDTQYF. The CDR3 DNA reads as TGTGCCACCAGCAGAGATTCCGAGGGACTAGCGTCAGATACGCAGTATTTT.

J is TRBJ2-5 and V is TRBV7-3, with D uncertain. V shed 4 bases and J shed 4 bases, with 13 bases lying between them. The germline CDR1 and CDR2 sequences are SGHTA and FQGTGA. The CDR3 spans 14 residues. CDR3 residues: CASSSSGDPETQYF. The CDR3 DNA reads TGTGCCAGCAGCTCCTCCGGAGACCCAGAGACCCAGTACTTC.

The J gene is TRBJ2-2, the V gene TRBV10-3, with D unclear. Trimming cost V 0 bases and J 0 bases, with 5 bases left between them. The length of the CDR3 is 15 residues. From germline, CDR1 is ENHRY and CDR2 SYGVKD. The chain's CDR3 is CAISESSTNTGELFF. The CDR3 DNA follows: TGTGCCATCAGTGAGTCGAGTACGAACACCGGGGAGCTGTTTTTT.

The CDR3, as DNA: TGTGCCTGGAGTGGACATTTGAACACTGAAGCTTTCTTT. Amino acids: CAWSGHLNTEAFF. This rearrangement joins TRBV30 to TRBJ1-1; the D is unclear. Trimming took 1 base from V and 0 from J, leaving 6 bases between them. CDR1 is GTSNPN, CDR2 SVGIG, per germline (reference sequence). This CDR3 is 13 amino acids long.

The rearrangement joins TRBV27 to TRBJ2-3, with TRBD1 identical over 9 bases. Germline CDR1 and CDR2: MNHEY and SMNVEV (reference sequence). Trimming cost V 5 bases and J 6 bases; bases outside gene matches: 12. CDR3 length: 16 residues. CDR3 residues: CASSPWDRVSQDTQYF. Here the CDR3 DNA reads TGTGCCAGCAGTCCTTGGGACAGGGTGTCCCAGGATACGCAGTATTTT.

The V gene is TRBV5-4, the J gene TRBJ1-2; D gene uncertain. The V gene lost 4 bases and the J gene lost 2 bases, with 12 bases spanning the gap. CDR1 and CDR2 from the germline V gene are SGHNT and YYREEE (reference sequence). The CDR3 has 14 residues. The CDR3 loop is CASSVVSGNYGYTF. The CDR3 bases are TGTGCCAGCAGCGTGGTTTCGGGGAACTATGGCTACACCTTC.

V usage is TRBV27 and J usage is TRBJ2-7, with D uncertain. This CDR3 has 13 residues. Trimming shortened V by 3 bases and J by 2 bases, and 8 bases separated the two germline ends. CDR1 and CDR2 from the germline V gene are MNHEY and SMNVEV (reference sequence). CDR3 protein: CASSLTETYEQYF. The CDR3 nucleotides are TGTGCCAGCAGTTTGACTGAAACCTACGAGCAGTACTTC.

CDR3 amino acids: CAWVTPGDGGELFF. As DNA, the CDR3 is TGTGCCTGGGTGACTCCGGGAGACGGCGGGGAGCTGTTTTTT. The chain couples TRBV30 to TRBJ2-2; D possibly corresponds to TRBD2 (6 bases). Trimming removed 5 bases from V and 7 bases from J, with 17 bases in between. The CDR3 has 14 amino acids. Germline V gives CDR1 GTSNPN, CDR2 SVGIG (reference sequence). Supplemented by reference TRBV30 and TRBJ2-2, the full variable domain reads SQTIHQWPATLVQPVGSPLSLECTVEGTSNPNLYWYRQAAGRGLQLLFYSVGIGQISSEVPQNLSASRPQDRQFILSSKKLLLSDSGFYLCAWVTPGDGGELFFGEGSRLTVL.

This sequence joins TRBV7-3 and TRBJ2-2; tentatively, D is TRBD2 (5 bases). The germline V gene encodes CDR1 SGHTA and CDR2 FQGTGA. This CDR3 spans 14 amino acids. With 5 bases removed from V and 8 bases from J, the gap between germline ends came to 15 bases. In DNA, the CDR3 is TGTGCCAGCAGCCCCGGGTCGGGCGGGGGGGAGCTGTTTTTT. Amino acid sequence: CASSPGSGGGELFF.

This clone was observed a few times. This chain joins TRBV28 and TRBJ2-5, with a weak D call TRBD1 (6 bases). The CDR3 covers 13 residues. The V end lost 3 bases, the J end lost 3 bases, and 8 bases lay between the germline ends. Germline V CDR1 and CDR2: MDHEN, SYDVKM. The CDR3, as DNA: TGTGCCAGCAGTTTCTCAGGGGAAGAGACCCAGTACTTC. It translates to CASSFSGEETQYF.

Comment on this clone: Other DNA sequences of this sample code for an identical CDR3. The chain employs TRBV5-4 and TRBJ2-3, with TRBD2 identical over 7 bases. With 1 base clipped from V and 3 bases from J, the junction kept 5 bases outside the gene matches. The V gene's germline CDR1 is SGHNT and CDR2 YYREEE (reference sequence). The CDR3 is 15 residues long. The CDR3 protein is CASSLISGLTDTQYF. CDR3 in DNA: TGTGCCAGCAGCTTGATTAGCGGGCTAACAGATACGCAGTATTTT.

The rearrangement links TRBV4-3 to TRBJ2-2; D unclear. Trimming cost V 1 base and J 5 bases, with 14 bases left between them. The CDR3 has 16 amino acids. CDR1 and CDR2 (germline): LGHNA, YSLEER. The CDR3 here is CASSQAPIVTTGELFF. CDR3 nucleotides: TGCGCCAGCAGCCAAGCCCCTATCGTTACTACCGGGGAGCTGTTTTTT.

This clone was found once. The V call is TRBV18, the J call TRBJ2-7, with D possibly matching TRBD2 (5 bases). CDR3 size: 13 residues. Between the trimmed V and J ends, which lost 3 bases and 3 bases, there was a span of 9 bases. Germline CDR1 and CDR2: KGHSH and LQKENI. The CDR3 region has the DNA TGTGCCAGCTCACCGGGAAGCGGCTACGAGCAGTACTTC. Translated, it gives CASSPGSGYEQYF.

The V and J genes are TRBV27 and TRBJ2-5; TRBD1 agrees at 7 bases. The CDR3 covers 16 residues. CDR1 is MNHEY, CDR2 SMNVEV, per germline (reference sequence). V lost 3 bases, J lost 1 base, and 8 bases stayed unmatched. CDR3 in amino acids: CASSLPPGDSQETQYF. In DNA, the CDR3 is TGTGCCAGCAGTTTGCCCCCCGGGGACAGCCAAGAGACCCAGTACTTC.

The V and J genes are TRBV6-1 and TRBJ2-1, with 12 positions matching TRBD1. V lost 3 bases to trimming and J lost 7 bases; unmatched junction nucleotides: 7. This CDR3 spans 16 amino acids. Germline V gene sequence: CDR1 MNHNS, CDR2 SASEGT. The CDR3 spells CASSEPGQGAKNEQFF. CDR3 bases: TGTGCCAGCAGTGAGCCGGGACAGGGGGCAAAGAATGAGCAGTTCTTC.

The CDR3 protein is CASSVALAGYTDTQYF. In DNA, the CDR3 is TGTGCCAGCAGCGTAGCTCTAGCGGGGTACACAGATACGCAGTATTTT. The rearrangement uses TRBV9 and TRBJ2-3; 9 nucleotides match TRBD2. This CDR3 spans 16 amino acids. Germline V gene sequence: CDR1 SGDLS, CDR2 YYNGEE. Germline trimming cut 0 bases from V and 2 bases from J; bases unmatched to any gene: 4.

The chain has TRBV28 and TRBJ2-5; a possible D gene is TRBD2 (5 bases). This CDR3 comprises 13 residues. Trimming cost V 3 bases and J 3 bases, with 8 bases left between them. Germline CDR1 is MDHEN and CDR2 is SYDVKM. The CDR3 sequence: CASSLEEEETQYF. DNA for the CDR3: TGTGCCAGCAGTTTGGAGGAGGAAGAGACCCAGTACTTC.

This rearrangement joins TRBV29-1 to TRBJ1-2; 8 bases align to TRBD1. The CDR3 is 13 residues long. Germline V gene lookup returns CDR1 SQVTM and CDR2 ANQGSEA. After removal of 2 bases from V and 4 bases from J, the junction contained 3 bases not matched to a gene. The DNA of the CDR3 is TGCAGCGTTGAACCTGGACAGGGCTATGGCTACACCTTC. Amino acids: CSVEPGQGYGYTF.

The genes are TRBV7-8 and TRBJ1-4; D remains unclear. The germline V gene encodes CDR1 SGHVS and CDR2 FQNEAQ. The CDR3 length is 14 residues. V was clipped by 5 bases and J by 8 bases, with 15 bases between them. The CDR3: CASSLGRHQEKLFF. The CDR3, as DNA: TGTGCCAGCAGCCTAGGGCGACACCAAGAAAAACTGTTTTTT. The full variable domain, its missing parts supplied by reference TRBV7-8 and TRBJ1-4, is GAGVSQSPRYKVAKRGQDVALRCDPISGHVSLFWYQQALGQGPEFLTYFQNEAQLDKSGLPSDRFFAERPEGSVSTLKIQRTQQEDSAVYLCASSLGRHQEKLFFGSGTQLSVL.

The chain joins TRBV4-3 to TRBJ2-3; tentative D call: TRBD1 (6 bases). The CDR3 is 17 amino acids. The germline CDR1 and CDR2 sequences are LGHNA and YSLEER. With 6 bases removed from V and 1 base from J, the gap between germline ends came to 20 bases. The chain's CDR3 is CASSATGIISGTDTQYF. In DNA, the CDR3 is TGCGCCAGCAGTGCCACAGGGATTATCTCTGGCACAGATACGCAGTATTTT.

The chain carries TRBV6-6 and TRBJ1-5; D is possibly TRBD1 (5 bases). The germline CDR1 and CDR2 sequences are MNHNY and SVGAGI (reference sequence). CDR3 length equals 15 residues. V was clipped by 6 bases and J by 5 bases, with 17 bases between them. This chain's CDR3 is CASRQQLQADQPQHF. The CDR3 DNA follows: TGTGCCAGCAGACAACAGCTACAGGCGGATCAGCCCCAGCATTTT.

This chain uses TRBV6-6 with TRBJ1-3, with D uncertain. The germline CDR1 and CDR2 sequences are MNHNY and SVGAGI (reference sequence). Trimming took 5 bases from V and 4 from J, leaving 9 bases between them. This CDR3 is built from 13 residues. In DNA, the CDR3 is TGTGCCAGCAGTCAAGCCAACGGAAACACCATATATTTT. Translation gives CASSQANGNTIYF.

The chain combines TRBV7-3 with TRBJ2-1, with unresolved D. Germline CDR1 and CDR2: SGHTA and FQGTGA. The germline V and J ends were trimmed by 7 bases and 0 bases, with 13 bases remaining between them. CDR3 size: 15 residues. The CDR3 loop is CASKESQDSYNEQFF. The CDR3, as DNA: TGTGCCAGCAAAGAATCACAAGACTCCTACAATGAGCAGTTCTTC.